A single sample gave rise to the 27 T cell receptor beta chains below, sequenced in a study of T cell repertoires in cytomegalovirus infection. MiXCR, run by TCRdb on the reads, gives a single entry per CDR3 protein. The sample has about 230,000 distinct CDR3 sequences, about 20% seen once; the top ten hold about 20%. Sample: CD8+ T cells from PBMCs. The receptors here all came from a human donor in good health (CMV status not recorded). Some clones in this sample may be carry-over from other donors' samples.

The chain recombines TRBV19 with TRBJ2-1; tentatively, D is TRBD1 (6 bases). The length of the CDR3 is 16 residues. The germline V and J ends were trimmed by 4 bases and 9 bases, with 22 bases remaining between them. CDR1 LNHDA and CDR2 SQIVND come from the germline V gene (reference sequence). CDR3 sequence: CASSRMWGWDNAEQFF. The CDR3 coding sequence is TGTGCCAGTAGTAGAATGTGGGGGTGGGACAATGCTGAGCAGTTCTTC.

This clonotype was recorded a few times. This chain links TRBV7-6 with TRBJ2-1; 11 nucleotides line up with TRBD2. Trimming at V came to 3 bases and at J to 1 base, leaving 11 bases not matched to a gene. The CDR3 consists of 19 residues. Germline-derived CDR1 and CDR2 are SGHVS and FNYEAQ. The CDR3 DNA reads as TGTGCCAGCAGCTTGGATTCGGTAGCGGGGGGGGGGTCCTACAATGAGCAGTTCTTC. This codes for CASSLDSVAGGGSYNEQFF.

This clonotype was seen many times. The genes are TRBV28 and TRBJ2-5; 7 nucleotides align to TRBD1. The trim removed 6 bases at V and 1 base at J, leaving 11 bases unmatched. The CDR3 loop spans 16 amino acids. From germline, CDR1 is MDHEN and CDR2 SYDVKM. CDR3 protein: CASSPRRQGFQETQYF. CDR3 DNA sequence: TGTGCCAGCAGCCCCCGCCGACAGGGTTTCCAAGAGACCCAGTACTTC.

The V call is TRBV20-1, the J call TRBJ2-1; D remains ambiguous. CDR3 length: 14 residues. V lost 3 bases and J lost 2, with 11 bases in between. Per the germline V gene, CDR1 is DFQATT and CDR2 is SNEGSKA (reference sequence). As DNA, the CDR3 is TGCAGTGCTAGTCTGGCGGATCCCTACAATGAGCAGTTCTTC. Protein: CSASLADPYNEQFF.

This clonotype was counted many times. For the CDR3, the DNA is TGTGCCAGCAGCCTAGGAACCTCCTGGGATGAGCAGTTCTTC. Translated, it gives CASSLGTSWDEQFF. The chain combines TRBV7-2 with TRBJ2-1; no reliable D call. The V gene lost 5 bases and the J gene lost 8 bases, with 16 bases spanning the gap. The V gene's germline CDR1 is SGHTA and CDR2 FQGNSA. This CDR3 is 14 amino acids long.

This clonotype has more than one count but fewer than ten. This chain uses TRBV20-1 with TRBJ2-1; 9 bases map to TRBD1. The CDR3 is 18 amino acids. Germline V gene lookup returns CDR1 DFQATT and CDR2 SNEGSKA (reference sequence). V gave up 3 bases and J gave up 3 bases; unmatched junction bases: 15. The CDR3 here is CSARDPGTGTGFYNEQFF. The CDR3 DNA reads TGCAGTGCTAGGGATCCGGGAACCGGGACAGGGTTCTACAATGAGCAGTTCTTC.

The chain is built from TRBV12-3 or TRBV12-4 and TRBJ1-2; tentative D call: TRBD1 (6 bases). Trimming shortened V by 6 bases and J by 6 bases, and 14 bases separated the two germline ends. The CDR3 is 13 residues long. As DNA, the CDR3 is TGTGCCAGCAGATTTCAACAGGGAGATGGCTACACCTTC. This encodes CASRFQQGDGYTF.

The table lists this clonotype with many counts. The genes are TRBV7-6 and TRBJ2-7, with 7 bases that match TRBD2. Germline V CDR1 and CDR2: SGHVS, FNYEAQ. This CDR3 comprises 14 residues. Trimming at V came to 3 bases and at J to 5 bases, leaving 7 bases not matched to a gene. CDR3: CASSFWGEGNEQYF. CDR3 bases: TGTGCCAGCAGCTTTTGGGGGGAGGGTAACGAGCAGTACTTC.

Many counts were recorded for this clonotype. The chain joins TRBV7-9 to TRBJ2-7; possible D gene TRBD2, 7 bases. Germline values: CDR1 SEHNR, CDR2 FQNEAQ (reference sequence). Trimming stripped 4 bases from V and 5 bases from J, with 12 bases between. The CDR3 spans 13 residues. The CDR3 DNA sequence: TGTGCCAGCAGCTCCACAGGGAGGGACGAGCAGTACTTC. As protein: CASSSTGRDEQYF.

The rearrangement joins TRBV29-1 to TRBJ1-3; no clear D gene. Trimming cost V 0 bases and J 0 bases, with 9 bases left between them. Germline V gives CDR1 SQVTM, CDR2 ANQGSEA. The CDR3 loop spans 15 amino acids. The DNA for the CDR3 is TGCAGCGTTGAAGATAGTGGTGGCTCTGGAAACACCATATATTTT. Translated, it gives CSVEDSGGSGNTIYF.

The rearrangement links TRBV6-5 to TRBJ1-1; D remains ambiguous. V lost 4 bases to trimming and J lost 1 base, with 10 bases between them. The CDR3 sequence is 14 residues long. Germline V gene sequence: CDR1 MNHEY, CDR2 SVGAGI. CDR3: CASSWQTTNTEAFF. Here the CDR3 DNA reads TGTGCCAGCAGTTGGCAGACCACGAACACTGAAGCTTTCTTT.

The chain links TRBV28 to TRBJ2-2, with a tentative D call TRBD2 (5 bases). Germline V gene lookup returns CDR1 MDHEN and CDR2 SYDVKM. This CDR3 contains 16 residues. Between the trimmed V and J ends, which lost 2 bases and 6 bases, there was a span of 16 bases. CDR3: CASSLKERGIAGELFF. The CDR3 DNA sequence: TGTGCCAGCAGTTTAAAAGAACGAGGGATCGCCGGGGAGCTGTTTTTT.

This chain uses TRBV10-3 with TRBJ2-1; TRBD1 might be the D (6 bases). V was shortened by 4 bases and J by 3 bases, with 13 bases between the two germline ends. Germline V lookup: CDR1 ENHRY, CDR2 SYGVKD. The CDR3 has 15 amino acids. CDR3: CAISVIQGHYNEQFF. The DNA for the CDR3 is TGTGCCATCAGTGTAATCCAGGGGCACTACAATGAGCAGTTCTTC.

This clonotype was detected many times. This rearrangement joins TRBV7-2 to TRBJ2-1; D unresolved. The CDR3 has 12 amino acids. V was pared by 4 bases and J by 10 bases, with 11 bases between. Germline-derived CDR1 and CDR2 are SGHTA and FQGNSA. The CDR3 region has the DNA TGTGCCAGCAGCTCCCCGTCCCGGGAGCAGTTCTTC. Residues: CASSSPSREQFF. The variable domain in full, completed from reference TRBV7-2 and TRBJ2-1, reads GAGVSQSPSNKVTEKGKDVELRCDPISGHTALYWYRQSLGQGLEFLIYFQGNSAPDKSGLPSDRFSAERTGGSVSTLTIQRTQQEDSAVYLCASSSPSREQFFGPGTRLTVL.

On this clonotype: A much larger clone sits a single nucleotide away, making a read error possible. The V and J genes are TRBV11-2 and TRBJ2-3, with D possibly being TRBD2 (6 bases). CDR1 is SGHAT, CDR2 FQNNGV, per germline. The CDR3 has 15 amino acids. CDR3 sequence: CASSLGGVSTDTEYF. The CDR3 DNA follows: TGTGCCAGCAGCTTAGGCGGGGTCAGCACAGATACGGAGTATTTT. Full variable domain (outside the CDR3, taken from reference TRBV11-2 and TRBJ2-3): EAGVAQSPRYKIIEKRQSVAFWCNPISGHATLYWYQQILGQGPKLLIQFQNNGVVDDSQLPKDRFSAERLKGVDSTLKIQPAKLEDSAVYLCASSLGGVSTDTEYFGPGTRLTVL.

This clonotype has more than one count but fewer than ten. The V gene is TRBV27, the J gene TRBJ2-3; D remains unclear. This CDR3 has 14 residues. V was cut by 3 bases and J by 1 base, with 8 bases left in between. Germline CDR1 MNHEY, CDR2 SMNVEV (reference sequence). CDR3 amino acids: CASSFWVGTDTQYF. The CDR3 coding sequence is TGTGCCAGCAGTTTTTGGGTCGGCACAGATACGCAGTATTTT.

This clonotype was observed at least ten times. V is TRBV7-9 and J is TRBJ2-5; D not resolved. The CDR3 runs 16 residues. V was cut by 4 bases and J by 5 bases, with 20 bases left in between. Germline V lookup: CDR1 SEHNR, CDR2 FQNEAQ (reference sequence). CDR3 region: CASSSSKGLKRETQYF. CDR3 nucleotides: TGTGCCAGCAGCTCCTCCAAGGGCCTTAAGAGGGAGACCCAGTACTTC.

This clonotype was seen a few times. The chain employs TRBV4-1 and TRBJ2-7, with D unclear. This CDR3 has 12 residues. Germline V gene data show CDR1 as MGHRA and CDR2 as YSYEKL. V was cut by 0 bases and J by 3 bases, with 3 bases left in between. CDR3 DNA: TGCGCCAGCAGCCAAGAGGGCTACGAGCAGTACTTC. Its protein product is CASSQEGYEQYF.

Only a few counts were recorded for this clonotype. The chain joins TRBV24-1 to TRBJ2-3; D tentatively reads TRBD1 or TRBD2 (5 bases each). Germline CDR1 reads KGHDR; CDR2 reads SFDVKD. V was clipped by 3 bases and J by 3 bases, with 18 bases between them. This CDR3 spans 17 amino acids. CDR3 DNA: TGTGCCACCAGTGATCCAACGGGTAATGGGGGAACAGATACGCAGTATTTT. Its protein is CATSDPTGNGGTDTQYF.

This clonotype has only a few counts. The V gene is TRBV28, the J gene TRBJ2-3; TRBD2 is a possible D gene (7 bases). The germline V and J ends were trimmed by 5 bases and 5 bases, with 23 bases remaining between them. Germline V lookup: CDR1 MDHEN, CDR2 SYDVKM. The CDR3 has 17 amino acids. The CDR3 bases are TGTGCCAGCAGTGTCCCCTTTGGGGGGGGGCCGGGAGATACGCAGTATTTT. Translating it yields CASSVPFGGGPGDTQYF.

The chain couples TRBV20-1 to TRBJ2-7, with TRBD2 matching 11 bases. Germline CDR1 and CDR2: DFQATT and SNEGSKA (reference sequence). This CDR3 is 12 amino acids long. CDR3 protein: CGGLAVSYEQYF. The CDR3 coding sequence is TGCGGGGGACTAGCGGTCTCCTACGAGCAGTACTTC.

In its sample, this clonotype was seen many times. The chain employs TRBV7-9 and TRBJ2-7, with D perhaps TRBD1 or TRBD2 (5 bases each). The V end was cut by 5 bases, the J end by 2 bases, with 13 bases between. Germline CDR1 is SEHNR and CDR2 is FQNEAQ (reference sequence). The CDR3 consists of 14 residues. CDR3 in DNA: TGTGCCAGCAGCCCAGTGGGGGTTCCCTACGAGCAGTACTTC. It yields the protein CASSPVGVPYEQYF.

The table lists this clonotype with a few counts. V is TRBV7-6 and J is TRBJ2-3; 8 bases match TRBD1. Germline V gene lookup returns CDR1 SGHVS and CDR2 FNYEAQ. Trimming cost V 4 bases and J 5 bases; bases outside gene matches: 5. The CDR3 runs to 14 residues. The CDR3, as DNA: TGTGCCAGCAGCTCAGGGGGCGCGAGAGATACGCAGTATTTT. Amino acids: CASSSGGARDTQYF. Supplemented by reference TRBV7-6 and TRBJ2-3, the full variable domain reads GAGVSQSPRYKVTKRGQDVALRCDPISGHVSLYWYRQALGQGPEFLTYFNYEAQQDKSGLPNDRFSAERPEGSISTLTIQRTEQRDSAMYRCASSSGGARDTQYFGPGTRLTVL.

This clonotype was detected many times. The rearrangement joins TRBV6-6 to TRBJ2-5; the match to TRBD1 covers 7 bases. The germline gives CDR1 MNHNY, CDR2 SVGAGI (reference sequence). The junction had 1 base not matched to a gene; V was cut back by 0 bases and J by 3 bases. The CDR3 is 14 amino acids. The DNA of the CDR3 is TGTGCCAGCAGTTACTCCGGACAGGAAGAGACCCAGTACTTC. This codes for CASSYSGQEETQYF.

A remark on this clonotype: The junction departs from the called germline gene at one end, perhaps through a read error. This chain uses TRBV4-1 with TRBJ2-3; the match to TRBD2 covers 8 bases. Germline-derived CDR1 and CDR2 are MGHRA and YSYEKL. The CDR3 runs to 15 residues. The CDR3 DNA follows: TGTGCCAGCAGCCAAGCGGGGGCACCCACAGATACGCAGTATTTT. This codes for CASSQAGAPTDTQYF.

The chain combines TRBV7-8 with TRBJ1-2, with TRBD1 matching 7 bases. V lost 0 bases to trimming and J lost 0 bases; unmatched junction nucleotides: 7. The CDR3 has 17 residues. The germline V gene has CDR1 SGHVS and CDR2 FQNEAQ. Written as DNA, the CDR3 is TGTGCCAGCAGCTTAGCGGGGGACAGCCCGACTAACTATGGCTACACCTTC. Its translation is CASSLAGDSPTNYGYTF.

This clonotype was counted ten times or more. V and J are TRBV19 and TRBJ2-1; the D is unclear. The V and J ends lost 3 bases and 3 bases respectively, with 9 bases between them. Germline assignment: CDR1 LNHDA and CDR2 SQIVND (reference sequence). This CDR3 is 14 amino acids long. DNA for the CDR3: TGTGCCAGTAGTATTTATATGGACTACAATGAGCAGTTCTTC. It is translated as CASSIYMDYNEQFF.